The clone carrying this T cell receptor beta chain was counted only a few times. Its cognate antigen is unknown. Trimming pared 1 base from V and 8 bases from J, leaving 12 bases between. CDR3 length equals 14 residues. Germline lookup yields CDR1 SGHTA and CDR2 FQGNSA. TCRdb redid the calling of the 5' RACE reads with MiXCR, one entry per CDR3 protein. The sample yields around 340,000 distinct CDR3 sequences, around 14% seen once. The data were obtained in a study of T-cell memory formation after mild COVID-19. Study results and caveats: Researchers found some responding clones in pre-infection memory, a sign that cross-reactive memory joined.

The TCR comes from a man between 18 and 35 years old who had mild COVID-19 (a few samples of this study predate the infection). Cell type and time point are not known. The sequencing input was PBMCs or a T cell subset sorted from them (not recorded which). This sequence joins TRBV7-2 and TRBJ2-1; D is unresolved. CDR3 nucleotides: TGTGCCAGCAGCTTAGAAGTTAGTTTCTATGAGCAGTTCTTC. Translated: CASSLEVSFYEQFF.